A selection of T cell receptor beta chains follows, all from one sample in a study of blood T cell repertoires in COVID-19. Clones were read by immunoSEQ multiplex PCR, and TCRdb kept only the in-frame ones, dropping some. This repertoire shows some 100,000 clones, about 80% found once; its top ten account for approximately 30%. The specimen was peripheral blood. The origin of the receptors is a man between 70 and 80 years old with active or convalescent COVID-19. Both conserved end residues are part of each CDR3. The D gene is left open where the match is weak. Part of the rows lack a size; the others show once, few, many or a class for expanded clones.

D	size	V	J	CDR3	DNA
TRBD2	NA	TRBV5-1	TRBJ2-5	CASSSGTSGAQETQYF	TGCGCCAGCAGCTCAGGGACTAGCGGGGCCCAAGAGACCCAGTACTTC
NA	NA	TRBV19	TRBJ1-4	CASSIDLRERLFF	TGTGCCAGTAGTATAGATCTAAGGGAGAGACTGTTTTTT
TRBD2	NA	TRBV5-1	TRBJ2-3	CASSLRSLAGGGTDTQYF	TGCGCCAGCAGCTTGAGGAGCCTAGCGGGAGGGGGGACAGATACGCAGTATTTT
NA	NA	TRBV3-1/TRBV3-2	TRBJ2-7	CASSSRLGANEQYF	TGTGCCAGCAGCTCCCGACTGGGGGCCAACGAGCAGTACTTC
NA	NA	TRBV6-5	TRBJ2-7	CASSWGGGSSYEQYF	TGTGCCAGCAGTTGGGGGGGCGGTAGCTCCTACGAGCAGTACTTC
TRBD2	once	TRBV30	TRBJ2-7	CAWSPRLAGSYEQYF	TGTGCCTGGAGTCCTAGACTAGCGGGATCCTACGAGCAGTACTTC
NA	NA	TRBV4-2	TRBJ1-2	CASSQESGLYGYTF	TGTGCCAGCAGCCAAGAATCAGGGCTGTATGGCTACACCTTC
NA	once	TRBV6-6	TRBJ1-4	CASRGRTTNEKLFF	TGTGCCAGCAGGGGAAGGACTACTAATGAAAAACTGTTTTTT
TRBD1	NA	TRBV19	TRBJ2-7	CASSTSTGQGPGEQYF	TGTGCCAGTAGTACCAGCACGGGACAGGGTCCGGGCGAGCAGTACTTC
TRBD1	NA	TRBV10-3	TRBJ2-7	CAISGTGVYEQYF	TGTGCCATCTCTGGGACAGGGGTGTACGAGCAGTACTTC
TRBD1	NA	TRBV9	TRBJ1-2	CASSPDRGGYGYTF	TGTGCCAGCAGCCCGGACAGGGGAGGGTATGGCTACACCTTC
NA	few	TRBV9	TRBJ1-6	CASSVGTDSPLHF	TGTGCCAGCAGCGTAGGTACGGATTCACCCCTCCACTTT
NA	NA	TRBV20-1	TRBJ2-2	CSASGRGATGELFF	TGCAGTGCTAGTGGTCGGGGGGCAACCGGGGAGCTGTTTTTT
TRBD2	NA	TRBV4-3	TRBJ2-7	CASSQVGAGGSYEQYF	TGCGCCAGCAGCCAAGTTGGGGCGGGGGGGTCCTACGAGCAGTACTTC
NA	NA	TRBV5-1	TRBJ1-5	CASSLEAGPNQPQHF	TGCGCCAGCAGCTTGGAAGCGGGGCCTAATCAGCCCCAGCATTTT
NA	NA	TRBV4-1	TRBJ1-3	CASSQDVTVRSGNTIYF	TGCGCCAGCAGCCAAGACGTCACGGTCCGCTCTGGAAACACCATATATTTT
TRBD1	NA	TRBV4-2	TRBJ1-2	CASSLDQGGEDGYTF	TGTGCCAGCAGCCTAGACCAGGGGGGCGAGGATGGCTACACCTTC
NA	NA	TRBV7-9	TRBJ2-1	CASSLVSSTYNEQFF	TGTGCCAGCAGCTTAGTTAGCTCTACCTACAATGAGCAGTTCTTC
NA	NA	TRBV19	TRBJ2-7	CASRGSTYEQYF	TGTGCCAGTAGGGGCAGCACCTACGAGCAGTACTTC
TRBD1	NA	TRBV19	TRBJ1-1	CASSPRQGWNTEAFF	TGTGCCAGTAGTCCCCGACAGGGATGGAACACTGAAGCTTTCTTT
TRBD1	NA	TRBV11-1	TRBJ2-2	CASSSDRVRIDGELFF	TGTGCCAGCAGCTCGGACAGGGTCCGGATTGACGGGGAGCTGTTTTTT
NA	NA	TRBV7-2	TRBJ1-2	CASSFAIDRSGGYTF	TGTGCCAGCAGCTTTGCTATAGACAGATCCGGGGGCTACACCTTC
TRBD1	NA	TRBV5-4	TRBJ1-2	CASSPRDRGNYGYTF	TGTGCCAGCAGCCCGAGGGACAGGGGAAACTATGGCTACACCTTC
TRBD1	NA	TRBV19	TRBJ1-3	CASNDRGPGNTIYF	TGTGCCAGTAATGACAGGGGGCCGGGAAACACCATATATTTT
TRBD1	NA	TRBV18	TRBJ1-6	CASGTGSSPLHF	TGTGCCAGTGGGACAGGGTCATCACCCCTCCACTTT
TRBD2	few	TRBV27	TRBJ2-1	CASTPGTSNNEQFF	TGTGCCAGCACACCGGGGACTAGCAACAATGAGCAGTTCTTC
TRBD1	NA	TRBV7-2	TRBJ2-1	CASSTGQGAGNEQFF	TGTGCCAGCAGCACCGGACAGGGGGCCGGCAATGAGCAGTTCTTC
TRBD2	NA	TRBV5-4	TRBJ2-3	CASSSSGGGTDTQYF	TGTGCCAGCAGCTCCAGCGGGGGGGGCACAGATACGCAGTATTTT
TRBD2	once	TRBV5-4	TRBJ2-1	CASSLLLAGRNNEQFF	TGTGCCAGCAGCTTACTACTAGCGGGCCGAAACAATGAGCAGTTCTTC
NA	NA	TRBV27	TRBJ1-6	CASSSLRVYSPLHF	TGTGCCAGCAGTTCCCTGAGAGTTTATTCACCCCTCCACTTT
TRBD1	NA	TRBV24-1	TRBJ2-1	CATSDGDRVYEQFF	TGTGCCACCAGTGATGGAGACAGGGTCTATGAGCAGTTCTTC
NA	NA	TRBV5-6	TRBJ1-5	CASSLRIGRGNQPQHF	TGTGCCAGCAGCTTGAGGATAGGGAGGGGCAATCAGCCCCAGCATTTT
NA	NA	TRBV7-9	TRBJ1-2	CASSLGGVNYGYTF	TGTGCCAGCAGCTTAGGGGGCGTTAACTATGGCTACACCTTC
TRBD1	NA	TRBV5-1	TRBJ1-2	CASSLGGQRNYGYTF	TGCGCCAGCAGCTTGGGGGGACAGAGAAACTATGGCTACACCTTC
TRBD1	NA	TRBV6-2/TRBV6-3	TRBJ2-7	CASSPQGPGLAEQYF	TGTGCCAGCAGCCCACAGGGGCCCGGACTCGCCGAGCAGTACTTC
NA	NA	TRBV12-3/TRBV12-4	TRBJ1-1	CASSLIQNTEAFF	TGTGCCAGCAGTTTGATACAGAACACTGAAGCTTTCTTT
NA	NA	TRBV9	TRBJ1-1	CASSVALTGGAFF	TGTGCCAGCAGCGTAGCCCTAACGGGGGGAGCTTTCTTT
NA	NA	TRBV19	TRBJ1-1	CASSRREPPAFF	TGTGCCAGTAGTAGAAGGGAGCCCCCGGCTTTCTTT
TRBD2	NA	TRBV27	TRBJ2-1	CASTPSGSSGGVSEQFF	TGTGCCAGCACCCCCAGCGGCTCTAGCGGGGGAGTTAGTGAGCAGTTCTTC
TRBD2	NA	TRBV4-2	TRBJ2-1	CASSQETSGGYNEQFF	TGTGCCAGCAGCCAGGAGACTAGCGGGGGTTACAATGAGCAGTTCTTC